The rows below give T cell receptor beta chains drawn from one sample of a study of neoadjuvant anti-PD-1 for oral cavity cancer. Repertoires were generated with immunoSEQ multiplex PCR, while TCRdb's copy carries only in-frame clones and drops some. The sample holds thousands of clones, about 81% seen once. The material sequenced was PBMCs, taken after nivolumab (anti-PD-1) treatment. All receptors derive from a person between 35 and 79 years old with oral cavity squamous cell carcinoma. Both conserved end residues are part of each CDR3. Fields, in order: CDR3 protein, CDR3 DNA, V gene, J gene, D gene, clone size. A D gene is named only where the DNA matches it firmly. Rows may omit the clone size; those that give it use once, few, many or a size class.

CASSSPESSYEQYF	TGTGCCAGCAGTTCTCCAGAGAGCTCCTACGAGCAGTACTTC	TRBV2	TRBJ2-7	.	once
CASSYVGTGGEKLFF	TGTGCCAGCAGTTACGTTGGGACAGGGGGAGAAAAACTGTTTTTT	TRBV6-6	TRBJ1-4	TRBD1	.
CATSRDGRNEQFF	TGTGCCACCAGCAGAGATGGGAGGAATGAGCAGTTCTTC	TRBV15	TRBJ2-1	.	.
CASSLGPYNSPLHF	TGTGCCAGCAGCTTAGGACCCTATAATTCACCCCTCCACTTT	TRBV7-2	TRBJ1-6	.	.
CASSLVTGGRNEQFF	TGTGCCAGCAGCTTAGTAACAGGGGGGAGGAATGAGCAGTTCTTC	TRBV7-6	TRBJ2-1	TRBD1	.
CASQSPVGYTEAFF	TGTGCCAGCCAGTCACCCGTTGGTTACACTGAAGCTTTCTTT	TRBV27	TRBJ1-1	.	.
CASSWDRANQPQHF	TGTGCCAGCAGTTGGGACAGGGCCAATCAGCCCCAGCATTTT	TRBV6-6	TRBJ1-5	TRBD1	few
CAISEVAASGNTIYF	TGTGCCATCAGTGAGGTGGCAGCCTCTGGAAACACCATATATTTT	TRBV10-3	TRBJ1-3	.	.
CASSPGTSGYEQYF	TGTGCCAGCAGTCCCGGGACTAGCGGCTACGAGCAGTACTTC	TRBV5-4	TRBJ2-7	TRBD2	.
CASSFWDRVSYGYTF	TGTGCCAGCAGCTTCTGGGACAGGGTGAGCTATGGCTACACCTTC	TRBV5-6	TRBJ1-2	TRBD1	once
CASSEAGQGYEQYF	TGTGCCAGCAGTGAAGCGGGACAGGGCTACGAGCAGTACTTC	TRBV6-1	TRBJ2-7	TRBD1	.
CASSPRQERLSNQPQHF	TGTGCCAGTAGTCCGAGACAGGAGCGACTTAGCAATCAGCCCCAGCATTTT	TRBV19	TRBJ1-5	.	.
CASSWGGANEQFF	TGTGCCAGCAGCTGGGGGGGAGCCAATGAGCAGTTCTTC	TRBV5-4	TRBJ2-1	TRBD2	once
CASSPPSGTGSSYEQYF	TGCGCCAGCAGCCCACCCTCCGGGACAGGGAGCTCCTACGAGCAGTACTTC	TRBV4-1	TRBJ2-7	TRBD1	.
CASSPGTSGQPQHF	TGTGCCAGCAGCCCAGGGACCTCCGGACAGCCCCAGCATTTT	TRBV9	TRBJ1-5	.	.
CASSLLSHPGEQYF	TGCGCCAGCAGCTTGTTATCCCACCCCGGCGAGCAGTACTTC	TRBV5-1	TRBJ2-7	.	.
CASRTGGTDTQYF	TGTGCCAGCAGGACAGGGGGCACAGATACGCAGTATTTT	TRBV19	TRBJ2-3	TRBD1	.
CASSLQGGNTEAFF	TGTGCCAGCAGCTTACAGGGGGGGAACACTGAAGCTTTCTTT	TRBV5-6	TRBJ1-1	TRBD1	.
CASSVGTGNTEAFF	TGTGCCAGCAGCGTAGGGACGGGGAACACTGAAGCTTTCTTT	TRBV9	TRBJ1-1	.	few
CASQNGGQGLYEQYF	TGTGCCAGCCAAAACGGAGGACAGGGGCTGTACGAGCAGTACTTC	TRBV6-5	TRBJ2-7	TRBD1	.
CASSFYFGTRLNTGELFF	TGCGCCAGCAGCTTCTACTTTGGGACAAGGTTGAACACCGGGGAGCTGTTTTTT	TRBV5-1	TRBJ2-2	.	.
CASSVGAGSYNEQFF	TGTGCCAGCAGCGTAGGGGCGGGCTCCTACAATGAGCAGTTCTTC	TRBV9	TRBJ2-1	.	.
CASSVATSSGALTDTQYF	TGTGCCAGCAGCGTAGCTACGTCTAGCGGGGCGCTCACAGATACGCAGTATTTT	TRBV9	TRBJ2-3	TRBD2	few
CAWSGDTKGGYTF	TGTGCCTGGAGTGGGGACACCAAGGGTGGCTACACCTTC	TRBV30	TRBJ1-2	.	few
CASRFRLASTEQFF	TGTGCCAGCAGGTTCAGACTAGCCTCAACCGAGCAGTTCTTC	TRBV13	TRBJ2-1	TRBD2	.
CASSSRPGGGDEKLFF	TGTGCCAGCAGCTCACGACCAGGGGGCGGGGATGAAAAACTGTTTTTT	TRBV7-2	TRBJ1-4	TRBD1	.
CASRFRLAGFDTQYF	TGTGCCAGCAGATTTAGACTAGCGGGGTTTGATACGCAGTATTTT	TRBV13	TRBJ2-3	TRBD2	few
CASSRDRDEKLFF	TGTGCCAGCAGCCGGGACAGGGATGAAAAACTGTTTTTT	TRBV6-1	TRBJ1-4	TRBD1	.
CAFGRPYSNQPQHF	TGTGCCTTCGGACGGCCCTATAGCAATCAGCCCCAGCATTTT	TRBV30	TRBJ1-5	.	few
CASRAIPMNTEAFF	TGCGCCAGCAGGGCGATTCCCATGAACACTGAAGCTTTCTTT	TRBV10-2	TRBJ1-1	.	.
CASSRDRVIGEQYF	TGTGCCAGCTCCCGGGACAGGGTGATTGGGGAGCAGTACTTC	TRBV5-6	TRBJ2-7	TRBD1	.
CASKKESLGNQPQHF	TGTGCCAGCAAAAAGGAAAGCCTAGGCAATCAGCCCCAGCATTTT	TRBV28	TRBJ1-5	.	.
CASSERGGPEKLFF	TGTGCCAGCAGTGAACGTGGGGGACCAGAAAAACTGTTTTTT	TRBV6-1	TRBJ1-4	.	.
CASELDRSSFNEQFF	TGCGCCAGCGAACTGGACAGGTCTAGTTTCAATGAGCAGTTCTTC	TRBV5-1	TRBJ2-1	TRBD1	few
CASRDRSSYNEQFF	TGTGCCAGCAGGGACAGGAGCTCCTACAATGAGCAGTTCTTC	TRBV6-5	TRBJ2-1	TRBD1	.
CASSEADFGQVYGYTF	TGTGCCAGCAGTGAAGCGGATTTTGGACAGGTTTATGGCTACACCTTC	TRBV6-1	TRBJ1-2	TRBD1	.
CASSLVGTYEQYF	TGTGCCAGCAGCTTAGTGGGAACCTACGAGCAGTACTTC	TRBV11-2	TRBJ2-7	.	.
CASSLGSGTVNTGELFF	TGTGCCAGCAGCTTGGGGTCCGGGACAGTGAACACCGGGGAGCTGTTTTTT	TRBV5-4	TRBJ2-2	TRBD1	.
CASSGIQAILGEQYF	TGTGCCAGCAGTGGAATTCAAGCCATCTTGGGGGAGCAGTACTTC	TRBV2	TRBJ2-7	.	.
CASSGQGNSNQPQHF	TGTGCCAGTAGTGGACAGGGAAATAGCAATCAGCCCCAGCATTTT	TRBV19	TRBJ1-5	TRBD1	.
CASSDTGLLRAGELFF	TGCGCCAGCAGCGACACAGGGCTGCTCAGGGCGGGGGAGCTGTTTTTT	TRBV4-1	TRBJ2-2	.	.
CASSPSEGTGSFFNTEAFF	TGCGCCAGCAGCCCCTCCGAGGGGACAGGGAGTTTTTTTAACACTGAAGCTTTCTTT	TRBV5-1	TRBJ1-1	TRBD1	few
CASGLVLSALNSNQPQHF	TGTGCTAGTGGTTTGGTACTATCAGCGTTGAATAGCAATCAGCCCCAGCATTTT	TRBV12-5	TRBJ1-5	.	once
CAWVAGTGLSSYNSPLHF	TGTGCCTGGGTAGCCGGGACAGGGCTTAGCTCCTATAATTCACCCCTCCACTTT	TRBV30	TRBJ1-6	TRBD1	.
CASSPRDRSPLHF	TGTGCCAGCAGTCCCCGGGACCGTTCACCCCTCCACTTT	TRBV6-6	TRBJ1-6	.	.
CASSEFGRQKETQYF	TGTGCCAGCAGTGAATTTGGGAGACAGAAAGAGACCCAGTACTTC	TRBV6-1	TRBJ2-5	.	.
CAWRAWDGYTF	TGTGCCTGGAGGGCGTGGGATGGCTACACCTTC	TRBV30	TRBJ1-2	.	few
CASSPKDNEQFF	TGTGCCAGCTCACCGAAAGACAATGAGCAGTTCTTC	TRBV18	TRBJ2-1	.	.
CASSARQDGYTF	TGTGCCAGCAGTGCCCGACAGGATGGCTACACCTTC	TRBV28	TRBJ1-2	.	once
CASPEAVWYEQYF	TGCGCCAGCCCCGAGGCAGTTTGGTACGAGCAGTACTTC	TRBV5-1	TRBJ2-7	.	.
CASARGSGAFF	TGTGCCAGCGCCCGGGGATCCGGGGCTTTCTTT	TRBV6-5	TRBJ1-1	.	once
CASSSVTFSNYGYTF	TGTGCCAGCAGCTCAGTGACCTTTTCTAACTATGGCTACACCTTC	TRBV5-5	TRBJ1-2	.	once